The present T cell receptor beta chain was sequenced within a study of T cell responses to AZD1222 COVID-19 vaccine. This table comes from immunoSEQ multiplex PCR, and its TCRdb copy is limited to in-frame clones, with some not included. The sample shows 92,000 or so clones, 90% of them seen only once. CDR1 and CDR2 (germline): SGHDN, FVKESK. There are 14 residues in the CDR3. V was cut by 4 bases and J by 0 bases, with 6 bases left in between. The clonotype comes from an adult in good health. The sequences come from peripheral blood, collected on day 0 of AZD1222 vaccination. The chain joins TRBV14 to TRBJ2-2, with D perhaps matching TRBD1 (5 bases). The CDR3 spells CASSRTTNTGELFF. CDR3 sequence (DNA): TGTGCCAGCAGCCGGACAACGAACACCGGGGAGCTGTTTTTT.